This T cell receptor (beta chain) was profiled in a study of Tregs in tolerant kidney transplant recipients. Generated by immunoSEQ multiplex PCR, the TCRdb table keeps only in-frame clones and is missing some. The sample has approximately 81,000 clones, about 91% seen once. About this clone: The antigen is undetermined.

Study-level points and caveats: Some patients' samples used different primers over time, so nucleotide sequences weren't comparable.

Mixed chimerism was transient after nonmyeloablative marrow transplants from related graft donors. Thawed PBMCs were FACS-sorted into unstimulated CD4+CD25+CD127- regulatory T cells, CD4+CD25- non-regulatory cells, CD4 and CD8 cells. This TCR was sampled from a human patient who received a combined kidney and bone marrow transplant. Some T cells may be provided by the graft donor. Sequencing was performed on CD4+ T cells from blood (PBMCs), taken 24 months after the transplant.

The CDR3 loop reads CASTGTGASYEQYF. The CDR3 DNA sequence: TGTGCCAGCACCGGGACAGGGGCCTCCTACGAGCAGTACTTC. The genes are TRBV27 and TRBJ2-7, with TRBD1 matching 10 bases. The V segment lost 7 bases and the J segment 0 bases; nucleotides outside the gene matches: 3. Germline CDR1 and CDR2: MNHEY and SMNVEV (reference sequence). The CDR3 has 14 amino acids.